Listed below are T cell receptor beta chains from one sample, sequenced in a study of PD-1 blockade in classical Hodgkin lymphoma. Profiling relied on immunoSEQ multiplex PCR, and the TCRdb table lists in-frame clones only, not all of them. This table has approximately 150,000 clones, 78% appearing once. The starting material was peripheral blood mononuclear cells (PBMCs), obtained before the second cycle of nivolumab. Receptors originate from a human donor with classical Hodgkin lymphoma. The CDR3 runs from the conserved cysteine through the conserved F or W. A D gene is named only where the DNA matches it firmly. The size field is filled for only some rows; it gives once, few, many or a size class.

clone size	V gene	D gene	J gene	CDR3 DNA	CDR3 protein
NA	TRBV7-9	NA	TRBJ1-1	TGTGCCAGCAGCTTAGCTGGGAGTTTTGTCTACGGAACGAACACTGAAGCTTTCTTT	CASSLAGSFVYGTNTEAFF
NA	TRBV7-9	TRBD1	TRBJ2-2	TGTGCCAGCAGCTTCCGGACAGGCGGAGGGGAGCTGTTTTTT	CASSFRTGGGELFF
few	TRBV11-2	NA	TRBJ2-2	TGTGCCAGCAGCTTAGTCCCAGGGAACACCGGGGAGCTGTTTTTT	CASSLVPGNTGELFF
few	TRBV5-1	NA	TRBJ2-5	TGCGCCAGCAGCTTCGAACCCGCGGCAGGAGAGACCCAGTACTTC	CASSFEPAAGETQYF
NA	TRBV27	TRBD1	TRBJ2-7	TGTGCCAGCAGCAGAGACAGGGGGACTACGTACGAGCAGTACTTC	CASSRDRGTTYEQYF
NA	TRBV5-5	TRBD1	TRBJ2-5	TGTGCCAGCAGCTTAGGGACAGGGAAAGAGACCCAGTACTTC	CASSLGTGKETQYF
NA	TRBV5-4	TRBD1	TRBJ2-3	TGTGCCAGCAGGTACAGGGGGTCCGTCACACGCACAGATACGCAGTATTTT	CASRYRGSVTRTDTQYF
NA	TRBV6-6	NA	TRBJ1-4	TGTGCCAGCAGTTACTCGGGAACAACTAATGAAAAACTGTTTTTT	CASSYSGTTNEKLFF
few	TRBV7-2	TRBD1	TRBJ1-5	TGTGCCAGCAGCCCCCACCTACAGGGGCTCCAGCATTTT	CASSPHLQGLQHF
NA	TRBV15	NA	TRBJ2-3	TGTGCCACCAGCACGGACAAGGGGAGCACAGATACGCAGTATTTT	CATSTDKGSTDTQYF
NA	TRBV19	NA	TRBJ1-5	TGTGCCAGTAGTATTCGGAGGGTAAATCAGCCCCAGCATTTT	CASSIRRVNQPQHF
NA	TRBV18	NA	TRBJ1-4	TGTGCCAGCTCACCACAAAGGCAGGCGCCTGAAAAACTGTTTTTT	CASSPQRQAPEKLFF
NA	TRBV19	NA	TRBJ2-7	TGTGCCAGTAGTATAGCATTCGCGGGCGAGCAGTACTTC	CASSIAFAGEQYF
few	TRBV7-9	NA	TRBJ2-7	TGTGCCGGAGAGTCTAGCTCGGACCCGGGGCGCGAGCAGTACTTC	CAGESSSDPGREQYF
few	TRBV7-9	TRBD1	TRBJ1-2	TGTGCCAGCAGTTTAACAGCGGGACAGTGGACGGGGGGCTACACCTTC	CASSLTAGQWTGGYTF
NA	TRBV6-5	TRBD1	TRBJ1-2	TGTGCCAGCAGTTACTCGCGGACAGGGGGCTATGGCTACACCTTC	CASSYSRTGGYGYTF
NA	TRBV5-5	NA	TRBJ1-6	TGTGCCAGCAGCTTGGAGAGCAGGGTCCATAATTCACCCCTCCACTTT	CASSLESRVHNSPLHF
NA	TRBV7-2	TRBD1	TRBJ2-5	TGTGCCAGCAGCTTAGTGTATGGACAGGCCCAGTACTTC	CASSLVYGQAQYF
once	TRBV5-1	TRBD1	TRBJ2-7	TGCGCCAGCAGCTCCCGGACAGGGGTCTACGAGCAGTACTTC	CASSSRTGVYEQYF
NA	TRBV6-5	NA	TRBJ1-2	TGTGCCAGCAGTTACTCCTTCGGGGGTCATGGCTACACCTTC	CASSYSFGGHGYTF
NA	TRBV29-1	NA	TRBJ2-6	TGCAGCGTTGAAAAACCTGGGGCCAACGTCCTGACTTTC	CSVEKPGANVLTF
NA	TRBV28	TRBD1	TRBJ1-5	TGTGCCAGCAGTTGGTTACGACAGGGCCATAGCAATCAGCCCCAGCATTTT	CASSWLRQGHSNQPQHF
NA	TRBV9	TRBD1	TRBJ2-7	TGTGCCAGCAGCGTAGAGGACAGGGGGCCCTACGAGCAGTACTTC	CASSVEDRGPYEQYF
NA	TRBV6-5	NA	TRBJ2-5	TGTGCCAGCAGTCGCTGGAGGGGGCGAGAGACCCAGTACTTC	CASSRWRGRETQYF
NA	TRBV5-6	TRBD1	TRBJ1-1	TGTGCCAGCAGCTTCCTGGACAGGGACACTGAAGCTTTCTTT	CASSFLDRDTEAFF
NA	TRBV20-1	NA	TRBJ1-1	TGCAGTCAGACCAGGGGCACTGAAGCTTTCTTT	CSQTRGTEAFF
once	TRBV28	NA	TRBJ2-7	TGTGCCAGCAGTTGGGACACCTCCTACGAGCAGTACTTC	CASSWDTSYEQYF
few	TRBV6-1	TRBD1	TRBJ2-2	TGTGCCAGCAGCCCCGACAGGGGTATGACCGGGGAGCTGTTTTTT	CASSPDRGMTGELFF
NA	TRBV5-6	TRBD1	TRBJ2-7	TGTGCCAGCAGCTTTGGGGACAGACTAACCTACGAGCAGTACTTC	CASSFGDRLTYEQYF
NA	TRBV7-9	TRBD2	TRBJ2-5	TGTGCCAGCAGCTTCGGACTAGCGGGTTTGTACCAAGAGACCCAGTACTTC	CASSFGLAGLYQETQYF
NA	TRBV7-9	NA	TRBJ1-2	TGTGCCAGCAGCTTAGCGCCGGAGGGCTACACCTTC	CASSLAPEGYTF
NA	TRBV6-6	NA	TRBJ2-2	TGTGGGACCAGGGAGTGGACCGGGGAGCTGTTTTTT	CGTREWTGELFF
NA	TRBV7-9	TRBD1	TRBJ1-2	TGTGCCAGCAGCCCAGACAGGGTAATAGGCTACACCTTC	CASSPDRVIGYTF
NA	TRBV10-3	TRBD1	TRBJ1-2	TGTGCCATCAGTGAAGGGGGCGCCTATGGCTACACCTTC	CAISEGGAYGYTF
NA	TRBV7-2	TRBD1	TRBJ1-2	TGTGCCAGCAGCTTAGACGGACAGGCATTGAACTATGGCTACACCTTC	CASSLDGQALNYGYTF
many	TRBV12-5	NA	TRBJ2-3	TGTGCTAGTGGTTTGGGGGGGGCCGGCTACGATACGCAGTATTTT	CASGLGGAGYDTQYF
NA	TRBV6-5	NA	TRBJ2-1	TGTGCCAGCAGTTACAGTGTCCTCAGGTGGGAGCAGTTCTTC	CASSYSVLRWEQFF
NA	TRBV7-3	NA	TRBJ2-5	TGTGCCAGCAGCTTAATGGGGGATCATGGAGAGACCCAGTACTTC	CASSLMGDHGETQYF
NA	TRBV6-5	NA	TRBJ1-1	TGTGCCAGCAGTTACTTACCTGGGGGTGAAGCTTTCTTT	CASSYLPGGEAFF
NA	TRBV5-6	TRBD1	TRBJ1-2	TGTGCCAGCAGCCGACAGGGGGCGTCCCTTAACTATGGCTACACCTTC	CASSRQGASLNYGYTF
NA	TRBV29-1	TRBD1	TRBJ2-5	TGCAGCGTCGGGTGGGACAGTCAAGAGACCCAGTACTTC	CSVGWDSQETQYF
NA	TRBV19	NA	TRBJ2-2	TGTGCCAGTAGTATGACGGCTGTCGGGGAGCTGTTTTTT	CASSMTAVGELFF